The present T cell receptor beta chain was sequenced within a study of T cell clonotyping in hematopoietic cell transplantation. Study summary: Pretransplant recipient samples were taken after cytoreduction. Findings and caveats of the study: No sorting was done, leaving CD4 and CD8 contributions mixed. Recipient TCR diversity dropped after transplant; expanded clonotypes rose from day 30 to 180.

Time point specified: recipient sample about 28 days before transplant, after cytoreduction. V lost 0 bases, J lost 1 base, and 7 bases lay in between. This CDR3 spans 14 amino acids. Germline CDR1 LNHDA, CDR2 SQIVND (reference sequence). This table comes from immunoSEQ multiplex PCR, and its TCRdb copy is limited to in-frame clones, with some not included. The table includes about 80,000 clones, 96% detected once. Worth noting for this clone: The antigen is undetermined.

Sequenced material: peripheral blood mononuclear cells, taken before stem cell transplant. This chain uses TRBV19 with TRBJ2-7; D remains ambiguous. The TCR was taken from a woman in her forties or fifties with acute myeloid leukemia. Some clones in this sample may be carry-over from other donors' samples. CDR3 bases: TGTGCCAGTAGTATAGAGGTCAGTTCCTACGAGCAGTACTTC. Translation: CASSIEVSSYEQYF.